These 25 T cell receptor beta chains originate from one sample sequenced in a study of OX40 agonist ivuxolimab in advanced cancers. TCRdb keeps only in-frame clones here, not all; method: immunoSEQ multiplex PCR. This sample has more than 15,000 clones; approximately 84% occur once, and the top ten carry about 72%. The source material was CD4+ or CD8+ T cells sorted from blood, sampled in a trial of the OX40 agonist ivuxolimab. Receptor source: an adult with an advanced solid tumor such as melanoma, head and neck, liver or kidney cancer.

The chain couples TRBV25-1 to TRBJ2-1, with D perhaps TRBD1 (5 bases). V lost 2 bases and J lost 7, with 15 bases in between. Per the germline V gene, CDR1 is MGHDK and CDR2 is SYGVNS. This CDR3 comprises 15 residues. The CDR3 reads CASSEIGTGMNEQFF. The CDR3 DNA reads TGTGCCAGCAGTGAAATCGGAACAGGCATGAATGAGCAGTTCTTC.

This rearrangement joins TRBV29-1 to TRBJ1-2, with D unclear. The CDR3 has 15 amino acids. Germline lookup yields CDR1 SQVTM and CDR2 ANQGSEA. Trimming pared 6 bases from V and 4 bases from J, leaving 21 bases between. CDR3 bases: TGCAGCGTCCGCGCCATGCTCGGCGAAGGCTATGGCTACACCTTC. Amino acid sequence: CSVRAMLGEGYGYTF.

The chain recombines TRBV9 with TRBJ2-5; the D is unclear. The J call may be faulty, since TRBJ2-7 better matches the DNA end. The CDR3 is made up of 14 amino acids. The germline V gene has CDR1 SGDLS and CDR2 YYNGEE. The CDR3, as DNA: TGTGCCAGCAGCGTTCTTGCCTCGCCCTACGAGCAGTACTTC. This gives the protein CASSVLASPYEQYF.

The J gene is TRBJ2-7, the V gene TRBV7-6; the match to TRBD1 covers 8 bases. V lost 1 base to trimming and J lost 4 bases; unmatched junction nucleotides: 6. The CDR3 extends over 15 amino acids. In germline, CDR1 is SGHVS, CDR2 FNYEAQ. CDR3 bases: TGTGCCAGCAGCTTAGAACAGGGGGTAGGGTACGAGCAGTACTTC. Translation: CASSLEQGVGYEQYF.

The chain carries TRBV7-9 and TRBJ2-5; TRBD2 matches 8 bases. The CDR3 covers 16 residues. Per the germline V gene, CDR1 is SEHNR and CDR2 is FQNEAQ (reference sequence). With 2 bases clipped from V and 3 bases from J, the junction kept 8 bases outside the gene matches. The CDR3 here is CASSLIPSGRKETQYF. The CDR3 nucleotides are TGTGCCAGCAGCTTAATCCCCAGCGGGAGAAAAGAGACCCAGTACTTC.

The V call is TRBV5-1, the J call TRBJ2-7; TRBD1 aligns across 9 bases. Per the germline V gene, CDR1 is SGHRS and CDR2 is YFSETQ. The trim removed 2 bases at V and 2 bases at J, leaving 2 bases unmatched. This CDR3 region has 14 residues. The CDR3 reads CASSFGTGTYEQYF. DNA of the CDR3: TGCGCCAGCAGCTTCGGGACAGGGACCTACGAGCAGTACTTC.

In nucleotides, the CDR3 is TGTGCCAGTAGCACAGCCCACATGAGCTCCTACGAGCAGTACTTC. Translated: CASSTAHMSSYEQYF. The chain carries TRBV19 and TRBJ2-7; D not certain. The length of the CDR3 is 15 residues. From germline, CDR1 is LNHDA and CDR2 SQIVND (reference sequence). V was shortened by 6 bases and J by 0 bases, with 15 bases between the two germline ends. Full variable domain (missing parts from reference TRBV19 and TRBJ2-7): DGGITQSPKYLFRKEGQNVTLSCEQNLNHDAMYWYRQDPGQGLRLIYYSQIVNDFQKGDIAEGYSVSREKKESFPLTVTSAQKNPTAFYLCASSTAHMSSYEQYFGPGTRLTVT.

The CDR3 protein is CASGPGGGAYGYTF. For the CDR3, the DNA is TGTGCTAGTGGTCCCGGAGGGGGCGCCTATGGCTACACCTTC. The chain recombines TRBV12-5 with TRBJ1-2; 7 positions match TRBD1. The CDR3 contains 14 residues. Germline CDR1 LGHNT, CDR2 FRNRAP. V gave up 5 bases and J gave up 4 bases; unmatched junction bases: 7.

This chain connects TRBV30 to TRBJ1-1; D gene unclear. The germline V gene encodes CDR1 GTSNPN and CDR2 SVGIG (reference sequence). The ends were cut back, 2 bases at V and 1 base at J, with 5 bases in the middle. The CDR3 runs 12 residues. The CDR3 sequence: CAWSTTNTEAFF. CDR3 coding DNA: TGTGCCTGGAGTACTACGAACACTGAAGCTTTCTTT.

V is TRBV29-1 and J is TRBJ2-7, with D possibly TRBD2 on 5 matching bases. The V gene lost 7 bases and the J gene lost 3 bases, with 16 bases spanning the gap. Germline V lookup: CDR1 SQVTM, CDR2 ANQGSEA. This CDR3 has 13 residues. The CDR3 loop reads CSAVLGDIYEQYF. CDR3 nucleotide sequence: TGCAGCGCCGTCTTGGGAGATATCTACGAGCAGTACTTC.

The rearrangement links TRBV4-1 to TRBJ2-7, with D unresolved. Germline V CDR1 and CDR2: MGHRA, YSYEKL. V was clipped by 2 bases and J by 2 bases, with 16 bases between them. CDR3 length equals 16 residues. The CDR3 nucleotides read TGCGCCAGCAGCCAAACCCCCACTGCCATCACCTACGAGCAGTACTTC. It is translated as CASSQTPTAITYEQYF.

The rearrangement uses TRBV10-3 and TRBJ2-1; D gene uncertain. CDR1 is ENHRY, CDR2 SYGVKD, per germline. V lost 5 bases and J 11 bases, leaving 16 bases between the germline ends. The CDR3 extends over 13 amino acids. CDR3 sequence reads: CAISSSREYKQFF. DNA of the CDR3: TGTGCCATCAGTTCATCTCGAGAGTATAAGCAGTTCTTC.

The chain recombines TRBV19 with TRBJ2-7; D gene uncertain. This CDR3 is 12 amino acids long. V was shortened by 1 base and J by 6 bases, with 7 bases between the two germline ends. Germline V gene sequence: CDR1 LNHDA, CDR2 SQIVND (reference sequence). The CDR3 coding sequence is TGTGCCAGTAGTATAGGGTCACGCGAGCAGTACTTC. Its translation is CASSIGSREQYF.

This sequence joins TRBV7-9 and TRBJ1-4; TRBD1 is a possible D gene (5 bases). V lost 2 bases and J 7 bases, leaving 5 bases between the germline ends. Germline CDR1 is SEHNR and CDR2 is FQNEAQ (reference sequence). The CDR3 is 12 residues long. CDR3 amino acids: CASSLRGEKLFF. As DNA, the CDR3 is TGTGCCAGCAGCTTAAGGGGTGAAAAACTGTTTTTT.

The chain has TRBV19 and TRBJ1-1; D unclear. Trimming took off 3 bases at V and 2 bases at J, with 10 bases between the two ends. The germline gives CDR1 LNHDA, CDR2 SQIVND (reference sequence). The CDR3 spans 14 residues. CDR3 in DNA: TGTGCCAGTAGTATTTTGCCGTCCAACACTGAAGCTTTCTTT. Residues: CASSILPSNTEAFF.

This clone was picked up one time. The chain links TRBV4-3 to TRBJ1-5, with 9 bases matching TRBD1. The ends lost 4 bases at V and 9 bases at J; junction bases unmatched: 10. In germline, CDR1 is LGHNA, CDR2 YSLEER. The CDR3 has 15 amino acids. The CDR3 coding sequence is TGCGCCAGCAGCCCTCACAGGGGGCCCTCGGGGCCCCAGCATTTT. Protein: CASSPHRGPSGPQHF.

The CDR3 DNA reads as TGCGCCAGCAGCCAAGACTCTACAGGTTACGAGCAGTACTTC. It translates to CASSQDSTGYEQYF. The chain joins TRBV4-3 to TRBJ2-7; possibly TRBD1 for D (5 bases). Per the germline V gene, CDR1 is LGHNA and CDR2 is YSLEER. CDR3 length equals 14 residues. V shed 0 bases and J shed 4 bases, with 10 bases lying between them.

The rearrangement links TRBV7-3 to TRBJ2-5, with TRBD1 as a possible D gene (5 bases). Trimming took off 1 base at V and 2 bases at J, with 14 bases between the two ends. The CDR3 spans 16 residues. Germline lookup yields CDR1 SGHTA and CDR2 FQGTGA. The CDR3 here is CASSLNPGLYQETQYF. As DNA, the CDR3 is TGTGCCAGCAGCTTAAATCCAGGGTTATATCAAGAGACCCAGTACTTC.

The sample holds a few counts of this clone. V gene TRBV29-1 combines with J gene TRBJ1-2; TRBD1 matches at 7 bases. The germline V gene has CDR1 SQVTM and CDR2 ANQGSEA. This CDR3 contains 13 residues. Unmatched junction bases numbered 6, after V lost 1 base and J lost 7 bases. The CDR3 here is CSVEATGEAGYTF. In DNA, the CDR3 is TGCAGCGTTGAAGCCACAGGGGAGGCTGGCTACACCTTC.

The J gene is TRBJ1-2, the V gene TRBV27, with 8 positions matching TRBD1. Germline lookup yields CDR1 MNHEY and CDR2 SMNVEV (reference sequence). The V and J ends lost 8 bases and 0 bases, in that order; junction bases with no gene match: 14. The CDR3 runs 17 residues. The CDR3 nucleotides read TGTGCCAGCCTACCTGTAGATCAGGGGGCAGCTAACTATGGCTACACCTTC. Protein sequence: CASLPVDQGAANYGYTF.

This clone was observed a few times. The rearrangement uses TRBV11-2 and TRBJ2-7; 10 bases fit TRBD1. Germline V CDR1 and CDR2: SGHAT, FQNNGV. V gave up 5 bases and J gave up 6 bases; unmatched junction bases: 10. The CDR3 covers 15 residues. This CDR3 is CASSPFRDRGREQYF. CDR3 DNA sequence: TGTGCCAGCAGCCCATTCAGGGACAGGGGACGCGAGCAGTACTTC.

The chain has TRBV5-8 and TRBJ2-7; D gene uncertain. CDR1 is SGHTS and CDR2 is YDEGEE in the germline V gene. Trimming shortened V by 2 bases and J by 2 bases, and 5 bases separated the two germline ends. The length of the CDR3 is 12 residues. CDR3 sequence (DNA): TGTGCCAGCAGCTTCGTACCCTACGAGCAGTACTTC. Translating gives CASSFVPYEQYF.

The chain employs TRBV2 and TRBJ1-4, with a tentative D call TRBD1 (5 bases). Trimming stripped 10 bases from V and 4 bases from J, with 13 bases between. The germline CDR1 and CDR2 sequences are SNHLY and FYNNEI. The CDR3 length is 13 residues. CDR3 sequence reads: CAKRGGGNEKLFF. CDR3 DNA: TGTGCCAAGCGCGGGGGGGGTAATGAAAAACTGTTTTTT.

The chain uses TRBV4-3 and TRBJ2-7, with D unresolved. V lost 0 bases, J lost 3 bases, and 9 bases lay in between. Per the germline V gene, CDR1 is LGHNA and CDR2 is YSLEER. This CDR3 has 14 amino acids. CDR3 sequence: CASSQDVVSYEQYF. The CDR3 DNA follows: TGCGCCAGCAGCCAAGATGTCGTGAGCTACGAGCAGTACTTC.

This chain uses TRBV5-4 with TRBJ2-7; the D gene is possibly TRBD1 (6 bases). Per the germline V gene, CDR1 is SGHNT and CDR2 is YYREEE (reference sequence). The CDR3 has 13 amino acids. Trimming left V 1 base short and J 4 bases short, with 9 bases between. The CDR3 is CASSLPGTYEQYF. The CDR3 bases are TGTGCCAGCAGCTTGCCAGGGACATACGAGCAGTACTTC.